The rows below give T cell receptor beta chains drawn from one sample of a study of blood T cell repertoires in COVID-19. Produced via immunoSEQ multiplex PCR; TCRdb's table is partial and in-frame only. The sample shows some 250,000 clones, approximately 81% of them seen only once. The sequenced sample consisted of peripheral blood. These TCRs come from a young woman with acute or convalescent COVID-19. Each CDR3 is given with its conserved first and last residue. D genes are given only for firm matches. Expanded clones are given a class, and other clones once, few, many or no size at all.

size	D	V	J	DNA	CDR3
-	TRBD2	TRBV4-3	TRBJ2-2	TGCGCCAGCAGCCAAGATCGTGCGGGAGACACCGGGGAGCTGTTTTTT	CASSQDRAGDTGELFF
-	TRBD1	TRBV7-6	TRBJ2-2	TGTGCCAGCAGCACCTCCGGGACAGCGAACACCGGGGAGCTGTTTTTT	CASSTSGTANTGELFF
-	-	TRBV4-2	TRBJ1-2	TGTGCCAGCAGCCAAGCTCACCAGGGATCTGACTATGGCTACACCTTC	CASSQAHQGSDYGYTF
-	TRBD1	TRBV27	TRBJ2-1	TGTGCCAGCAGTTTATTGACAGGGGTGGCCTACAATGAGCAGTTCTTC	CASSLLTGVAYNEQFF
-	-	TRBV6-1	TRBJ1-6	TGTGCCAGCAGTGAACAGGGCCCAAATTCACCCCTCCACTTT	CASSEQGPNSPLHF
-	TRBD2	TRBV7-9	TRBJ2-1	TGTGCCAGCAGCTCCCCGCTAGCGGGAGAAGGCAATGAGCAGTTCTTC	CASSSPLAGEGNEQFF
-	-	TRBV12-5	TRBJ2-5	TGTGCTAGTGGGGGAGAAGAGACCCAGTACTTC	CASGGEETQYF
-	TRBD2	TRBV7-2	TRBJ2-3	TGTGCCAGCAGCGCCCAGCGGGAGGGTCTTCGATCCTTCCCAGATACGCAGTATTTT	CASSAQREGLRSFPDTQYF
-	TRBD1	TRBV6-5	TRBJ2-7	TGTGCCAGCAGGGCAGGGGGTAGGTACGAGCAGTACTTC	CASRAGGRYEQYF
-	TRBD1	TRBV5-5	TRBJ1-2	TGTGCCAGCAGCTTCGCCCAGACAGGGATCGATGGCTACACCTTC	CASSFAQTGIDGYTF
-	-	TRBV10-3	TRBJ2-5	TGTGCCATCAGTGATATGGGGAGGAAGACCCAGTACTTC	CAISDMGRKTQYF
few	-	TRBV27	TRBJ1-1	TGTGCCAGCAGTTTCCATCAGGCCCTGAACACTGAAGCTTTCTTT	CASSFHQALNTEAFF
once	-	TRBV9	TRBJ2-3	TGTGCCAGCAGCGTCACTCCGGGACTGTATACAGATACGCAGTATTTT	CASSVTPGLYTDTQYF
-	TRBD2	TRBV7-6	TRBJ2-5	TGTGCCAGCAGCTTAGTTCTAGCGGGAGAGCGCGGACAAGAGACCCAGTACTTC	CASSLVLAGERGQETQYF